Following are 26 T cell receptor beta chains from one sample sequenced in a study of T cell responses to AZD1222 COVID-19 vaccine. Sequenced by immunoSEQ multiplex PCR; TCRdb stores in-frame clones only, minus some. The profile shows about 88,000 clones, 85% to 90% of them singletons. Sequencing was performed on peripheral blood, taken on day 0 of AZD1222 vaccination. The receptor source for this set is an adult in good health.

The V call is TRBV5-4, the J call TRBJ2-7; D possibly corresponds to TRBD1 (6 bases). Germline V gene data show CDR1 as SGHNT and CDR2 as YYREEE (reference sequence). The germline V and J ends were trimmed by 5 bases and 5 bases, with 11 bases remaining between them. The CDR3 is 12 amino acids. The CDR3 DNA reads TGTGCCAGCAGTCAGGACAGTCACGAGCAGTACTTC. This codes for CASSQDSHEQYF.

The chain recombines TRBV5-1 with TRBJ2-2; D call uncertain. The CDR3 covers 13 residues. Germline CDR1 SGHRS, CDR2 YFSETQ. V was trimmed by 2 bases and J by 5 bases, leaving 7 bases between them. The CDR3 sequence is CASSFLGTGELFF. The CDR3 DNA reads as TGCGCCAGCAGCTTCCTCGGGACCGGGGAGCTGTTTTTT.

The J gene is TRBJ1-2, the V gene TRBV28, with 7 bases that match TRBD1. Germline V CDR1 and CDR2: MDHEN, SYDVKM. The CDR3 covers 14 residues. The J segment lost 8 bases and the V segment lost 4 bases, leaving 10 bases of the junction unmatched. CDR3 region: CASSSGVTGYGYTF. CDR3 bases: TGTGCCAGCAGTTCAGGGGTGACAGGGTACGGCTACACCTTC.

The CDR3 spells CASRGQIYGEAFF. CDR3 DNA: TGTGCCAGCCGGGGACAGATCTACGGTGAAGCTTTCTTT. The chain uses TRBV10-3 and TRBJ1-1, with 7 bases fitting TRBD1. CDR1 is ENHRY and CDR2 is SYGVKD in the germline V gene. The CDR3 is 13 residues long. With V trimmed by 10 bases and J by 7 bases, 12 bases remained unmatched.

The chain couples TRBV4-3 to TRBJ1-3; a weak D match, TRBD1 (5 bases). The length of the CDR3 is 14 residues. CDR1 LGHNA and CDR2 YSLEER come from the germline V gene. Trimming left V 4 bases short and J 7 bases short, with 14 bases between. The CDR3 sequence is CASSRAGRGNTIYF. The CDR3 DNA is TGCGCCAGCAGCCGAGCGGGTCGGGGGAACACCATATATTTT.

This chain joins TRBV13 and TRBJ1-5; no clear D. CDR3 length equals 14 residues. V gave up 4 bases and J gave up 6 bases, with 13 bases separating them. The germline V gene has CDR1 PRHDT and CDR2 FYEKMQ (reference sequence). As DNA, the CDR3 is TGTGCCAGCAGCTACGGTTCGGATCTTCAGCCCCAGCATTTT. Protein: CASSYGSDLQPQHF.

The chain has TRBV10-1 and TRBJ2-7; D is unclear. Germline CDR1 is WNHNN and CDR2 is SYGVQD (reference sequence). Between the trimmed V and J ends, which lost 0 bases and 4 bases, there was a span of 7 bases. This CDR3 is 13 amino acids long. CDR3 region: CASSESRSYEQYF. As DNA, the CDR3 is TGCGCCAGCAGTGAGTCGCGGTCATACGAGCAGTACTTC.

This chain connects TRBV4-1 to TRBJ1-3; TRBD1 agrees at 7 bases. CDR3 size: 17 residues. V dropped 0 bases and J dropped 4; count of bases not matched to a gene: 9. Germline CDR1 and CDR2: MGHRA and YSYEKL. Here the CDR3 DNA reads TGCGCCAGCAGCCAAGATCGCGCGACAGGGCGCGGAAACACCATATATTTT. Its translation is CASSQDRATGRGNTIYF.

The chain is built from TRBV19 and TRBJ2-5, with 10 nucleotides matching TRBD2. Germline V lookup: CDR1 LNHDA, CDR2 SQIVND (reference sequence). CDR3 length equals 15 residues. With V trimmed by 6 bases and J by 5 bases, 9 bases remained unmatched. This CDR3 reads CASSPIAGGVETQYF. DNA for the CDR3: TGTGCCAGTAGCCCTATAGCGGGGGGTGTGGAGACCCAGTACTTC.

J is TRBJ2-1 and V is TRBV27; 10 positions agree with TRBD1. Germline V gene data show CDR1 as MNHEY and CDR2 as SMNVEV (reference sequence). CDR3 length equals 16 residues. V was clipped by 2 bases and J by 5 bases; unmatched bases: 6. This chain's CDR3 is CASSLPRTGGHNEQFF. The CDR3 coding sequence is TGTGCCAGCAGTTTACCGCGGACAGGGGGACACAATGAGCAGTTCTTC.

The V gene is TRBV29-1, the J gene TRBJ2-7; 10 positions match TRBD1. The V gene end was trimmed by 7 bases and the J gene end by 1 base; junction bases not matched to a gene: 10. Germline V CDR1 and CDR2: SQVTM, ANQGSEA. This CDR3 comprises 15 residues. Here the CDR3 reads CSAESRDRGSYEQYF. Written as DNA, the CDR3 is TGCAGCGCGGAATCCCGGGACAGGGGTTCCTACGAGCAGTACTTC.

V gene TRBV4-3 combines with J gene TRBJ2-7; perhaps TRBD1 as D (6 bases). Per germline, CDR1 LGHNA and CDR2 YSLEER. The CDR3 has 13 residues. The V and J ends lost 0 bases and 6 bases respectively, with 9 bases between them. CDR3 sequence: CASSQDQGREQYF. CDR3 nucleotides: TGCGCCAGCAGCCAAGATCAGGGGCGCGAGCAGTACTTC.

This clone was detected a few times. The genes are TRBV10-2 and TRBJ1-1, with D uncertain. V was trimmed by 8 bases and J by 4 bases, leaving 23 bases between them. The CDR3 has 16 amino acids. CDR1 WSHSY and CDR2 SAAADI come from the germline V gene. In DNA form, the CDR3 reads TGCGCCAGCGGAAAGGACGGTATGAGGATAAGCACTGAAGCTTTCTTT. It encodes CASGKDGMRISTEAFF.

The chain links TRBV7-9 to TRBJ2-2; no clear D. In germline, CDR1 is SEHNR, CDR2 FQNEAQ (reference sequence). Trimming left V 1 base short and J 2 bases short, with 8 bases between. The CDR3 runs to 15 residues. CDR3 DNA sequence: TGTGCCAGCAGCTTAGGGACGGTCAACACCGGGGAGCTGTTTTTT. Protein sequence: CASSLGTVNTGELFF.

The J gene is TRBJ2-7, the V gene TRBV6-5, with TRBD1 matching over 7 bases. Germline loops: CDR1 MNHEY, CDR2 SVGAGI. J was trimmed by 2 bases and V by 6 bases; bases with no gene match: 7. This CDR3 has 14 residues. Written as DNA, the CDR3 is TGTGCCAGCAGCGTGACAGGGATCACCTACGAGCAGTACTTC. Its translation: CASSVTGITYEQYF.

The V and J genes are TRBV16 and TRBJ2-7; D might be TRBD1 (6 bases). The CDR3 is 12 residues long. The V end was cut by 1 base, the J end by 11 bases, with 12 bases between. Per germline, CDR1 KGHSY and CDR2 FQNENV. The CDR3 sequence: CASSQLDSKEYF. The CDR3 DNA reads TGTGCCAGCAGCCAATTGGACAGCAAGGAGTACTTC.

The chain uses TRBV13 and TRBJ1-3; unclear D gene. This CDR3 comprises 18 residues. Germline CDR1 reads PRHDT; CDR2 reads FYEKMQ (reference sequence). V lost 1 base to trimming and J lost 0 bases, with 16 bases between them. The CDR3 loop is CASSLVSELSSSGNTIYF. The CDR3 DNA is TGTGCCAGCAGCTTAGTTTCCGAACTTTCGAGCTCTGGAAACACCATATATTTT. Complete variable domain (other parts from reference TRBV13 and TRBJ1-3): AAGVIQSPRHLIKEKRETATLKCYPIPRHDTVYWYQQGPGQDPQFLISFYEKMQSDKGSIPDRFSAQQFSDYHSELNMSSLELGDSALYFCASSLVSELSSSGNTIYFGEGSWLTVV.

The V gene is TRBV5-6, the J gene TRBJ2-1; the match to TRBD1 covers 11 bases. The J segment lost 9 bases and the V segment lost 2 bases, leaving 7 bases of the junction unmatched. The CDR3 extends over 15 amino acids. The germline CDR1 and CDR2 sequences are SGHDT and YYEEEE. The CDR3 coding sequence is TGTGCCAGCAGCTTCACCGGGACAGGGGGTAGTGAGCAGTTCTTC. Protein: CASSFTGTGGSEQFF.

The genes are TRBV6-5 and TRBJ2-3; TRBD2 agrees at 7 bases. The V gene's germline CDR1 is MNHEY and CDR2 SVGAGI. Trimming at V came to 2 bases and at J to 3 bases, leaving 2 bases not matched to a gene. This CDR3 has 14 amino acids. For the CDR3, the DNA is TGTGCCAGCAGTTACAGGGAGGGAACAGATACGCAGTATTTT. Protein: CASSYREGTDTQYF.

The CDR3 loop is CASSVGREKNTEAFF. For the CDR3, the DNA is TGTGCCAGCAGCGTAGGTAGAGAAAAGAACACTGAAGCTTTCTTT. The chain couples TRBV9 to TRBJ1-1; D unclear. V lost 0 bases, J lost 1 base, and 10 bases lay in between. The CDR3 totals 15 residues. CDR1 and CDR2 from the germline V gene are SGDLS and YYNGEE.

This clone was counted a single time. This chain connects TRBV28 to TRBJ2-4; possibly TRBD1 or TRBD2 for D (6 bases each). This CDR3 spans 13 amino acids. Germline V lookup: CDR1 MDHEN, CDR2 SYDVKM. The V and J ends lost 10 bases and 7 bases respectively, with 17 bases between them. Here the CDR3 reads CATQPGGRNIQYF. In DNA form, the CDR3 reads TGTGCCACACAGCCCGGGGGCCGGAACATTCAGTACTTC.

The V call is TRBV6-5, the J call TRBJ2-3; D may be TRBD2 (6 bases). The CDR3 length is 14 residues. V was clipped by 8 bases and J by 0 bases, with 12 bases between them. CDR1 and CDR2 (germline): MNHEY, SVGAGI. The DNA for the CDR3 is TGTGCCAGCGGGGCGGCGGGGAGCACAGATACGCAGTATTTT. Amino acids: CASGAAGSTDTQYF.

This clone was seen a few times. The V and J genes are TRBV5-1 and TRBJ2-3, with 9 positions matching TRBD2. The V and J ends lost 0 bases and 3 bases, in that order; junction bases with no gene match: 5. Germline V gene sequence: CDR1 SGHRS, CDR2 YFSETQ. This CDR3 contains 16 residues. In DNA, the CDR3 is TGCGCCAGCAGCTTGGGTTTGCGGGGGGGTACAGATACGCAGTATTTT. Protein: CASSLGLRGGTDTQYF. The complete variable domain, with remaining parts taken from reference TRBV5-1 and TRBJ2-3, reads KAGVTQTPRYLIKTRGQQVTLSCSPISGHRSVSWYQQTPGQGLQFLFEYFSETQRNKGNFPGRFSGRQFSNSRSEMNVSTLELGDSALYLCASSLGLRGGTDTQYFGPGTRLTVL.

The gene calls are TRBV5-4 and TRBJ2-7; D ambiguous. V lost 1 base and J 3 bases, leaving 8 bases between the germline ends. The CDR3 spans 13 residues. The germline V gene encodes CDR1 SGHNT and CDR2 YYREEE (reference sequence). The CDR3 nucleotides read TGTGCCAGCAGCTTGTTTGGTGACTACGAGCAGTACTTC. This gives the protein CASSLFGDYEQYF.

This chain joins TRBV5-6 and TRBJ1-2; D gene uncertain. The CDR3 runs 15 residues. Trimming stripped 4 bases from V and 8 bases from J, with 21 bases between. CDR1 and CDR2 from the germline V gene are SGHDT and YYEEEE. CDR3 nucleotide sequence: TGTGCCAGCAGCCACTATATGCTGGGAGGAGGAGGCTACACCTTC. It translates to CASSHYMLGGGGYTF.

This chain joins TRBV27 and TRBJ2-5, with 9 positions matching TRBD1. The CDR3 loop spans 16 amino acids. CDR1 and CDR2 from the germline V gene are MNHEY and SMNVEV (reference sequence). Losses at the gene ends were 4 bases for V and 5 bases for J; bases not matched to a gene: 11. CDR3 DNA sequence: TGTGCCAGCAGTTCATACGGACAGGGGATGGGGGAGACCCAGTACTTC. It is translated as CASSSYGQGMGETQYF.